The rows below give T cell receptor beta chains drawn from one sample of a study of blood T cell repertoires in COVID-19. Assay: immunoSEQ multiplex PCR; the TCRdb copy retains only in-frame clones and omits some. The sample has fewer than 80,000 clones, less than 85% seen once. Sequencing input: peripheral blood. Every receptor here comes from a man in his sixties with acute or convalescent COVID-19. The CDR3 runs from the conserved cysteine through the conserved F or W. A D gene is named only where the DNA matches it firmly. Not every row has a clone size; where given, it reads once, few, many or a size class.

TGTGCCAGCAGCTTAGGCAGGGGGGAGACCCAGTACTTC | CASSLGRGETQYF | TRBD1 | TRBJ2-5 | . | TRBV11-2
TGTGCCAGCAGCTTATTAGCGGGGGGGCTCACCGGGGAGCTGTTTTTT | CASSLLAGGLTGELFF | TRBD2 | TRBJ2-2 | . | TRBV7-3
TGTGCCAGCAGCCAAGCCGGGACTAACGAAGAGACCCAGTACTTC | CASSQAGTNEETQYF | TRBD2 | TRBJ2-5 | . | TRBV3-1/TRBV3-2
TGTGCCAGCAGCGTAGCGGCGGGAGAAACCGGGGAGCTGTTTTTT | CASSVAAGETGELFF | TRBD2 | TRBJ2-2 | . | TRBV9
TGTGCCAGCAGCTTAGTAGGAGGGACTAGCGGGGGTACGCAGTATTTT | CASSLVGGTSGGTQYF | TRBD2 | TRBJ2-3 | few | TRBV11-2
TGTGCCAGCAGTTACGACAGGGACACAGATACGCAGTATTTT | CASSYDRDTDTQYF | TRBD1 | TRBJ2-3 | few | TRBV27
TGTGCCAGCAGCCAGAGACAGGGGGAAGGCTATGGCTACACCTTC | CASSQRQGEGYGYTF | TRBD1 | TRBJ1-2 | . | TRBV4-2
TGTGCCAGCAGCTCGGGAACCTCGGGCACCGGGGAGCTGTTTTTT | CASSSGTSGTGELFF | . | TRBJ2-2 | . | TRBV7-3
TGTGCCTGGAGTGTCGGTCCGGGGCCCCAGCATTTT | CAWSVGPGPQHF | . | TRBJ1-5 | . | TRBV30
TGTGCCAGCAGCTTGGAAGCAGGGGGCCAGTTCTTC | CASSLEAGGQFF | TRBD1 | TRBJ2-1 | . | TRBV5-6
TGTGCCAGCAGCTCAGACGCTCGGGGCGGGAGTTACAATGAGCAGTTCTTC | CASSSDARGGSYNEQFF | TRBD2 | TRBJ2-1 | . | TRBV7-9
TGCGCCAGCAGCCACTTAGGCGGGAGGAGGGGGGATACGCAGTATTTT | CASSHLGGRRGDTQYF | TRBD2 | TRBJ2-3 | . | TRBV4-1
TGTGCCAGCAGCTTAGAGGGACTAGTCGGCGAGCAGTACTTC | CASSLEGLVGEQYF | TRBD2 | TRBJ2-7 | . | TRBV7-9
TGTGCCAGTAGTATAGCGAGACAGGGACTGAACACTGAAGCTTTCTTT | CASSIARQGLNTEAFF | TRBD1 | TRBJ1-1 | . | TRBV19
TGTGCCAGCAGCTTAGGGCGGGGGGCCTACAATGAGCAGTTCTTC | CASSLGRGAYNEQFF | TRBD2 | TRBJ2-1 | few | TRBV11-2
TGTGCCAGCAGTGAATTCCGGGAGCAGTACTTC | CASSEFREQYF | . | TRBJ2-7 | . | TRBV6-1
TGTGCCAGTAGTGGGGGCGAGAGTCAGCCCCAGCATTTT | CASSGGESQPQHF | . | TRBJ1-5 | . | TRBV19
TGCGCCAGCAGCTTGGTCAGGGGTGGCACTGAAGCTTTCTTT | CASSLVRGGTEAFF | . | TRBJ1-1 | . | TRBV5-1
TGTGCCACCAGTGATGACAGGGTATCTGAAGCTTTCTTT | CATSDDRVSEAFF | TRBD1 | TRBJ1-1 | few | TRBV24-1
TGTGCCAGCTCACCACGAGGGACACCCCTAGCTGGAAACACCATATATTTT | CASSPRGTPLAGNTIYF | . | TRBJ1-3 | . | TRBV18
TGTGCCAGCAAGCCCGACAGGGCCGAACTGGAAGCTTTCTTT | CASKPDRAELEAFF | TRBD1 | TRBJ1-1 | . | TRBV2
TGTGCCAGCAGCGGACAGGTCCCTAACTATGGCTACACCTTC | CASSGQVPNYGYTF | . | TRBJ1-2 | many | TRBV9
TGTGCCAGCAGCCAAGAGGAGACTACGCAGTATTTT | CASSQEETTQYF | . | TRBJ2-3 | . | TRBV3-1/TRBV3-2
TGTGCCAGCAGCTCCCGGGACAGGGGGCGGGATGAGCAGTTCTTC | CASSSRDRGRDEQFF | TRBD1 | TRBJ2-1 | . | TRBV11-3
TGTGCCACCAGTGACTCGATAACTAGCGGGAGGAACTACAATGAGCAGTTCTTC | CATSDSITSGRNYNEQFF | TRBD2 | TRBJ2-1 | . | TRBV24-1
TGTGCCAGCAGCGGCTCCTTGGACAGTGGGTCGTGGGAGCCCCAGCATTTT | CASSGSLDSGSWEPQHF | . | TRBJ1-5 | . | TRBV7-9
TGTGCCAGCAGTTCCGGAGGGAATGAGCAGTTCTTC | CASSSGGNEQFF | . | TRBJ2-1 | . | TRBV28
TGTGCCAGCAGCTTATCGACTAGCGAGCAAGAGACCCAGTACTTC | CASSLSTSEQETQYF | TRBD2 | TRBJ2-5 | . | TRBV7-2
TGTGCCAGCAGTGAAATGGGGGGTATTTCGAATGAGCAGTTCTTC | CASSEMGGISNEQFF | . | TRBJ2-1 | . | TRBV6-1
TGCGCCAGCAGCTTGGGGCTAGCGGGGGAGACCCAGTACTTC | CASSLGLAGETQYF | TRBD2 | TRBJ2-5 | once | TRBV5-1
TGTGCCAGCAGCCCCGGAGCGGGGAGCACCGGGGAGCTGTTTTTT | CASSPGAGSTGELFF | TRBD2 | TRBJ2-2 | . | TRBV5-4
TGTGCCAGCTCACCAAGACGGCGGACTAGCGGGGACGCCTACAATGAGCAGTTCTTC | CASSPRRRTSGDAYNEQFF | TRBD2 | TRBJ2-1 | few | TRBV18
TGTGCCAGCAGCCCAGGGGGTGAAACCGGGGAGCTGTTTTTT | CASSPGGETGELFF | TRBD1 | TRBJ2-2 | few | TRBV5-7
TGTGCCAGCAGCCAAGATTCGATGCCCACGGGCTATGGCTACACCTTC | CASSQDSMPTGYGYTF | . | TRBJ1-2 | . | TRBV4-2
TGTGCCAGCAGCACTGACAGGGAAGATACGCAGTATTTT | CASSTDREDTQYF | TRBD1 | TRBJ2-3 | . | TRBV5-4
TGTGCCACTGGGACTAGCGGGATCAATGAGCAGTTCTTC | CATGTSGINEQFF | TRBD2 | TRBJ2-1 | . | TRBV15
TGTGCCAGCTCGGGGTTTGGAGGGGACAATGAGCAGTTCTTC | CASSGFGGDNEQFF | . | TRBJ2-1 | . | TRBV9
TGTGCCTGGAGCCTCAGGGTTAGCAACTATGGCTACACCTTC | CAWSLRVSNYGYTF | . | TRBJ1-2 | . | TRBV30
TGTGCCAGCACGACAGGGATCCATGAGCAGTTCTTC | CASTTGIHEQFF | TRBD1 | TRBJ2-1 | . | TRBV2
TGTGCCAGCAGCTTAGATCGCGAGAATGAGCAGTTCTTC | CASSLDRENEQFF | . | TRBJ2-1 | . | TRBV7-8
TGTGCCAGCAGCCGGGCCAGGGCAGTACCCCTCCACTTT | CASSRARAVPLHF | . | TRBJ1-6 | . | TRBV7-3
TGTGCCACCAGACAGGGGCCAGGCTACAATGAGCAGTTCTTC | CATRQGPGYNEQFF | TRBD1 | TRBJ2-1 | . | TRBV24-1
TGTGCCAGCAGCCAAGATGTCCAGGGTGGGGAAAAACTGTTTTTT | CASSQDVQGGEKLFF | . | TRBJ1-4 | . | TRBV14